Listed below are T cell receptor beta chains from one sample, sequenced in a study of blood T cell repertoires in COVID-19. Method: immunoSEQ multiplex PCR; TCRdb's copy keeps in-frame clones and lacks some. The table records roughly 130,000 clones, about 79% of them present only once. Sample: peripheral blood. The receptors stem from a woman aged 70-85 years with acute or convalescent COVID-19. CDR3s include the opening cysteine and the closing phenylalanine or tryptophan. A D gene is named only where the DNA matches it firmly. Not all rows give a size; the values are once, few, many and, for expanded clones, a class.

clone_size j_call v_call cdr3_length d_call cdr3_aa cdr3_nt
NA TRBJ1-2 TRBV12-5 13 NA CASGLVGGYGYTF TGTGCTAGTGGTTTGGTGGGGGGCTATGGCTACACCTTC
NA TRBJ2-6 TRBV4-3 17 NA CASSQDYIPSGANVLTF TGCGCCAGCAGCCAAGATTACATACCCTCTGGGGCCAACGTCCTGACTTTC
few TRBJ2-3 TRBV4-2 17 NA CASSQDYGRGSTDTQYF TGTGCCAGCAGCCAAGATTACGGCAGGGGAAGCACAGATACGCAGTATTTT
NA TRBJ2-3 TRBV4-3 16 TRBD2 CASSQDSRGGTDTQYF TGCGCCAGCAGCCAAGATTCCCGGGGGGGGACAGATACGCAGTATTTT
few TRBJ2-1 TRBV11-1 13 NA CASSPGRRNEQFF TGTGCCAGCAGCCCCGGTAGGCGGAATGAGCAGTTCTTC
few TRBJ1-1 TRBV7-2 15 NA CASRKEGDMNTEAFF TGTGCCAGCAGAAAAGAGGGGGACATGAACACTGAAGCTTTCTTT
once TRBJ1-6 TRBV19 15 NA CASSIGTVANSPLHF TGTGCCAGTAGTATAGGGACAGTGGCGAATTCACCCCTCCACTTT
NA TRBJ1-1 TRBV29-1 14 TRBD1 CSVYGTGVGNEAFF TGCAGCGTATATGGGACAGGGGTTGGGAATGAAGCTTTCTTT
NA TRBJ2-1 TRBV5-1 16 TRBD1 CASSLGWDRSYNEQFF TGCGCCAGCAGCTTGGGATGGGACAGGTCCTACAATGAGCAGTTCTTC
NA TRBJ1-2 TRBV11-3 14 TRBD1 CASSSDRADYGYTF TGTGCCAGCAGCTCCGACAGGGCGGACTATGGCTACACCTTC
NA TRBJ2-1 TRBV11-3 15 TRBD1 CASSFAGTGGDEQFF TGTGCCAGCAGCTTCGCCGGGACAGGGGGCGATGAGCAGTTCTTC
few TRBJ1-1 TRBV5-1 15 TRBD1 CASSSTDRVPFEAFF TGCGCCAGCAGCTCTACGGACAGGGTCCCCTTTGAAGCTTTCTTT
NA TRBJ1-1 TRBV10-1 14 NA CASSEYRVNTEAFF TGCGCCAGCAGTGAGTACAGGGTGAACACTGAAGCTTTCTTT
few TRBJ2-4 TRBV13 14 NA CASSSLLAKNIQYF TGTGCCAGCAGCTCCCTACTAGCCAAAAACATTCAGTACTTC
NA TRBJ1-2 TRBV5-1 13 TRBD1 CASSETGNYGYTF TGCGCCAGCAGCGAGACAGGGAACTATGGCTACACCTTC
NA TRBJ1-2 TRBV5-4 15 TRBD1 CASSPDRVVDYGYTF TGTGCCAGCAGCCCAGACAGGGTGGTCGACTATGGCTACACCTTC
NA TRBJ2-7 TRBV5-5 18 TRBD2 CASSHGPNAAGGAYEQYF TGTGCCAGCAGCCATGGACCGAATGCGGCGGGGGGGGCTTACGAGCAGTACTTC
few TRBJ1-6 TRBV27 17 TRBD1 CASSSDRGGFRNSPLHF TGTGCCAGCAGTTCCGACAGGGGAGGGTTTCGGAATTCACCCCTCCACTTT
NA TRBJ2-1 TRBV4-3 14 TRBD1 CASSLTGQDNEQFF TGCGCCAGCAGCCTTACGGGACAGGACAATGAGCAGTTCTTC
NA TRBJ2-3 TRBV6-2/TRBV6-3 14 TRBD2 CASSFGGATDTQYF TGTGCCAGCAGTTTCGGGGGGGCCACAGATACGCAGTATTTT
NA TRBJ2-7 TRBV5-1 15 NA CASSPGLLDSYEQYF TGCGCCAGCAGCCCGGGACTCCTGGATTCCTACGAGCAGTACTTC
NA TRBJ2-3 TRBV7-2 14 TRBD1 CASRADRDLDTQYF TGTGCCAGCAGAGCCGACAGGGATTTAGATACGCAGTATTTT
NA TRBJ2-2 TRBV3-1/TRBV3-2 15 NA CASSPPLGGAGELFF TGTGCCAGCAGCCCCCCCTTAGGAGGCGCCGGGGAGCTGTTTTTT
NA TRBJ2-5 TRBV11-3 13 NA CASSSRGGETQYF TGTGCCAGCAGCTCTCGGGGTGGAGAGACCCAGTACTTC
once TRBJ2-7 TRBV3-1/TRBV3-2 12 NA CASSQGLYEQYF TGTGCCAGCAGCCAAGGGCTCTACGAGCAGTACTTC
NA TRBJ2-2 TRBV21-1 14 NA CASSECRSAGELFF TGTGCCAGCAGCGAATGTCGAAGCGCCGGGGAGCTGTTTTTT
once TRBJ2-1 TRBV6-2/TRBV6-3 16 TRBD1 CASSPRGTDSSNEQFF TGTGCCAGCAGCCCTAGAGGGACAGATAGTTCCAATGAGCAGTTCTTC
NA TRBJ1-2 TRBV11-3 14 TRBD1 CASSSGQGNYGYTF TGTGCCAGCAGCTCAGGACAGGGGAACTATGGCTACACCTTC